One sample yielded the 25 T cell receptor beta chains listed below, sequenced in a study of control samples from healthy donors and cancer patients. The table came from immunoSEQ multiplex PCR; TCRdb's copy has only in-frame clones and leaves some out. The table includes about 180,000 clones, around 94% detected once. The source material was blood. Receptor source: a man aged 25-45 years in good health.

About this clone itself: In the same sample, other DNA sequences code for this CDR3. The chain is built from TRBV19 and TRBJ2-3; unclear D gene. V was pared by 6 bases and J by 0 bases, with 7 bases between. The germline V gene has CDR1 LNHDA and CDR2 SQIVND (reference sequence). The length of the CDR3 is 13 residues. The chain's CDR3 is CASSGSSTDTQYF. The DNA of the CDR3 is TGTGCCAGTAGCGGATCCAGCACAGATACGCAGTATTTT.

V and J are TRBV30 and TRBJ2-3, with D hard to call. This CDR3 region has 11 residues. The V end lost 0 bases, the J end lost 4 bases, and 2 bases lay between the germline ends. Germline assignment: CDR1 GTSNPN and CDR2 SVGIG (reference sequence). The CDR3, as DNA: TGTGCCTGGAGTGTCTCAGATACGCAGTATTTT. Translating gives CAWSVSDTQYF.

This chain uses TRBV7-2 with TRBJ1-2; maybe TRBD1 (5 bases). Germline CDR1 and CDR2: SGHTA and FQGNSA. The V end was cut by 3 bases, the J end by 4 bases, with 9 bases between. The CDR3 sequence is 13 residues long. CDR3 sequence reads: CASSFQGSYGYTF. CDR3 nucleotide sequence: TGTGCCAGCAGCTTCCAGGGAAGCTATGGCTACACCTTC.

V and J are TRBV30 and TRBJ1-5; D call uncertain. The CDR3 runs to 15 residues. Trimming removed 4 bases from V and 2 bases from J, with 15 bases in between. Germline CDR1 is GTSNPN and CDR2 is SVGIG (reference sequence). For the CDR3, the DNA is TGTGCCTGGACTTACGGTTCTAGTGGCAATCAGCCCCAGCATTTT. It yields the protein CAWTYGSSGNQPQHF.

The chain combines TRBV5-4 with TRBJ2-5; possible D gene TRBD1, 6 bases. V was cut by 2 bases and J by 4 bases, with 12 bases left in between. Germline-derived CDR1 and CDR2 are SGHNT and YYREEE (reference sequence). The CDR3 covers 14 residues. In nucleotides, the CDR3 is TGTGCCAGCAGCTTTACAGGGATATCAGAGACCCAGTACTTC. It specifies CASSFTGISETQYF.

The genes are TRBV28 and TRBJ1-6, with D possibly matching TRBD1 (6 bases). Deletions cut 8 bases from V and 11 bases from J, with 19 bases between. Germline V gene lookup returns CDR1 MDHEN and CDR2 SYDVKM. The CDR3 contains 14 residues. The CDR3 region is CASGGNRDRTPLHF. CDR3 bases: TGTGCCAGCGGTGGAAACAGGGATAGGACACCCCTCCACTTT. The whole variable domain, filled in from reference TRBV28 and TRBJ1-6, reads DVKVTQSSRYLVKRTGEKVFLECVQDMDHENMFWYRQDPGLGLRLIYFSYDVKMKEKGDIPEGYSVSREKKERFSLILESASTNQTSMYLCASGGNRDRTPLHFGNGTRLTVT.

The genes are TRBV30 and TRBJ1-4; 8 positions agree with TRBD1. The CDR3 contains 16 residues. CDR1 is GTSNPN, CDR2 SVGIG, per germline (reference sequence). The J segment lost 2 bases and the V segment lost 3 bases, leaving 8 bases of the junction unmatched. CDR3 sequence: CAWSKGQGYTNEKLFF. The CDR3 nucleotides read TGTGCCTGGAGCAAAGGACAGGGCTATACTAATGAAAAACTGTTTTTT. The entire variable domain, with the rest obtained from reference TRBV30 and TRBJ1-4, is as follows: SQTIHQWPATLVQPVGSPLSLECTVEGTSNPNLYWYRQAAGRGLQLLFYSVGIGQISSEVPQNLSASRPQDRQFILSSKKLLLSDSGFYLCAWSKGQGYTNEKLFFGSGTQLSVL.

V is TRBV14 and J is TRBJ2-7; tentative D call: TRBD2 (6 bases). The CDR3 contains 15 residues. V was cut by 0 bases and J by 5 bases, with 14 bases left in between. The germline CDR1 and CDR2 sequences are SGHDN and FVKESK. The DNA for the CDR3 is TGTGCCAGCAGCCAAGATACTAGACTAGTCGACGAGCAGTACTTC. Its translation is CASSQDTRLVDEQYF.

The CDR3 DNA reads TGTGCCACCAGTCTGACAGGAAGCAATCAGCCCCAGCATTTT. Its translation is CATSLTGSNQPQHF. The chain uses TRBV24-1 and TRBJ1-5; a weak D match, TRBD1 (6 bases). The CDR3 consists of 14 residues. The germline CDR1 and CDR2 sequences are KGHDR and SFDVKD. V lost 6 bases and J 1 base, leaving 9 bases between the germline ends.

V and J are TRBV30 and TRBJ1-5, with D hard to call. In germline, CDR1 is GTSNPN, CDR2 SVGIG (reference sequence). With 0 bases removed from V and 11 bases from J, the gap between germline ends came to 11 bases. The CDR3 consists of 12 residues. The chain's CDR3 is CAWSVGITAQHF. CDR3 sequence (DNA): TGTGCCTGGAGTGTTGGTATCACGGCCCAGCATTTT.

The CDR3 DNA reads as TGTGCCAGTAGCTCCTATAAGGGTAACACCTACAATGAGCAGTTCTTC. Residues: CASSSYKGNTYNEQFF. This chain uses TRBV19 with TRBJ2-1, with D unresolved. V was pared by 6 bases and J by 2 bases, with 17 bases between. In germline, CDR1 is LNHDA, CDR2 SQIVND (reference sequence). CDR3 length: 16 residues.

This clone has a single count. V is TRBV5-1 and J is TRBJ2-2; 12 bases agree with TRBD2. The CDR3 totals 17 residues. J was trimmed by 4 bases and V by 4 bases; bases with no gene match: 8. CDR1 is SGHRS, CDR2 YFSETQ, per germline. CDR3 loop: CASSASLAGGGTGELFF. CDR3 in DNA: TGCGCCAGCAGCGCCTCGCTAGCGGGAGGGGGCACCGGGGAGCTGTTTTTT.

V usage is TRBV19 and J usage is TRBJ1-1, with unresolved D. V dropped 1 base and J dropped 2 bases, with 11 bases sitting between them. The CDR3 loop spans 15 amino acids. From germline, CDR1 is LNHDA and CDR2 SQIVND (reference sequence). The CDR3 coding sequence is TGTGCCAGTAGTATAGGGGCCAGTACCAACACTGAAGCTTTCTTT. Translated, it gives CASSIGASTNTEAFF. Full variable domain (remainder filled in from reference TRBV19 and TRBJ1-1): DGGITQSPKYLFRKEGQNVTLSCEQNLNHDAMYWYRQDPGQGLRLIYYSQIVNDFQKGDIAEGYSVSREKKESFPLTVTSAQKNPTAFYLCASSIGASTNTEAFFGQGTRLTVV.

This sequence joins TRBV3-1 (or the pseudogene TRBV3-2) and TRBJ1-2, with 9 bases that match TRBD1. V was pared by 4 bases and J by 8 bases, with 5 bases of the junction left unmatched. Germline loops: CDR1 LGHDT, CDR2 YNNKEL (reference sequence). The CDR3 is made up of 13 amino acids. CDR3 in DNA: TGTGCCAGCAGCCCCCGGGACAGGGAGGGCTACACCTTC. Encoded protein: CASSPRDREGYTF.

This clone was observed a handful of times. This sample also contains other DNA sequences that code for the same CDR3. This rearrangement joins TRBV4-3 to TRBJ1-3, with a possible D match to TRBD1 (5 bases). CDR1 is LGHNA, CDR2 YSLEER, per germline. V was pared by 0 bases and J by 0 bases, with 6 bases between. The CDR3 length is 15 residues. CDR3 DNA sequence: TGCGCCAGCAGCCAAGACAGGGTCTCTGGAAACACCATATATTTT. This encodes CASSQDRVSGNTIYF.

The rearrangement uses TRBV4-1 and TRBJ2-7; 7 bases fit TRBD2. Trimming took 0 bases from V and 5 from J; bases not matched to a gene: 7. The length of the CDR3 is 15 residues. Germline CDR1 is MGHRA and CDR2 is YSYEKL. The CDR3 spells CASSQEGLVTHEQYF. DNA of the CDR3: TGCGCCAGCAGCCAAGAAGGACTAGTCACCCACGAGCAGTACTTC.

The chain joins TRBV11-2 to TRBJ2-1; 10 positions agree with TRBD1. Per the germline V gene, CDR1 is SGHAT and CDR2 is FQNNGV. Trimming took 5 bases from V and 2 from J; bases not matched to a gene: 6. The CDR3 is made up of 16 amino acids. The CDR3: CASSVRDRGTYNEQFF. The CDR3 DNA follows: TGTGCCAGCAGCGTCCGGGACAGGGGTACCTACAATGAGCAGTTCTTC.

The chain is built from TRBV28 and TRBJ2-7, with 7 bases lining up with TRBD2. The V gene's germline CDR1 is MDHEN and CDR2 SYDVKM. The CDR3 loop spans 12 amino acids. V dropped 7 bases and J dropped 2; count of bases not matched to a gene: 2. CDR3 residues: CASTGRPYEQYF. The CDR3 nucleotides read TGTGCCAGCACCGGGAGGCCCTACGAGCAGTACTTC.

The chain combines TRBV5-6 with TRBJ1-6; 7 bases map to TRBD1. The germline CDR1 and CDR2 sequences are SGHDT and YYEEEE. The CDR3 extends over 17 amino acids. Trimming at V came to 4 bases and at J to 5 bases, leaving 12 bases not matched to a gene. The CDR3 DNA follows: TGTGCCAGCAGCCCTGGCCAGGGGGGCTTTCATAATTCACCCCTCCACTTT. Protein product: CASSPGQGGFHNSPLHF.

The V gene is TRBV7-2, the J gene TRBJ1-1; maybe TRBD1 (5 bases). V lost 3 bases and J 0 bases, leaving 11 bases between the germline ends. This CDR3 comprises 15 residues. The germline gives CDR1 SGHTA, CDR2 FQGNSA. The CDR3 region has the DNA TGTGCCAGCAGCTTGGGACCGAGTATGAACACTGAAGCTTTCTTT. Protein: CASSLGPSMNTEAFF.

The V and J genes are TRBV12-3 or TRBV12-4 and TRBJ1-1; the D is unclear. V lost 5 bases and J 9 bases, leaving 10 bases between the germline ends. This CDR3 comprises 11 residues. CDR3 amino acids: CASSTLGKAFF. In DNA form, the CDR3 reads TGTGCCAGCAGTACATTGGGGAAAGCTTTCTTT.

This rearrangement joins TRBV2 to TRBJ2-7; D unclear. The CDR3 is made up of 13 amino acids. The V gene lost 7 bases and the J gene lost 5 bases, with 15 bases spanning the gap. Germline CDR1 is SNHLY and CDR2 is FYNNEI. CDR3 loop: CASNLDLGNEQYF. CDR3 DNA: TGTGCCAGCAATTTAGATCTGGGGAACGAGCAGTACTTC.

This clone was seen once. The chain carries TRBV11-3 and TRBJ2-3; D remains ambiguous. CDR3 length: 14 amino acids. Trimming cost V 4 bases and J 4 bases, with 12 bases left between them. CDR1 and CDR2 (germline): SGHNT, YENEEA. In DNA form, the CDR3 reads TGTGCCAGCAGCTCCTCGGAAGTGGCAGATACGCAGTATTTT. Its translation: CASSSSEVADTQYF.

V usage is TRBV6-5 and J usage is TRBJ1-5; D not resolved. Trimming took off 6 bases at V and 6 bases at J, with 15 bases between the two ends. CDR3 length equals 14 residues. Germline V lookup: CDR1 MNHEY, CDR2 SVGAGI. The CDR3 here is CASSYTGSSQPQHF. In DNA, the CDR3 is TGTGCCAGCAGCTATACCGGTTCCAGTCAGCCCCAGCATTTT.

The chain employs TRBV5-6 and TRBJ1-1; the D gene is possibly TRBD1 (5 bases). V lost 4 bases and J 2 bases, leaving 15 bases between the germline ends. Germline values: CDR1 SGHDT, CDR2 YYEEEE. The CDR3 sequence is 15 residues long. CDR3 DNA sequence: TGTGCCAGCAGCCACGGGAGGGACGGAAACACTGAAGCTTTCTTT. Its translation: CASSHGRDGNTEAFF.